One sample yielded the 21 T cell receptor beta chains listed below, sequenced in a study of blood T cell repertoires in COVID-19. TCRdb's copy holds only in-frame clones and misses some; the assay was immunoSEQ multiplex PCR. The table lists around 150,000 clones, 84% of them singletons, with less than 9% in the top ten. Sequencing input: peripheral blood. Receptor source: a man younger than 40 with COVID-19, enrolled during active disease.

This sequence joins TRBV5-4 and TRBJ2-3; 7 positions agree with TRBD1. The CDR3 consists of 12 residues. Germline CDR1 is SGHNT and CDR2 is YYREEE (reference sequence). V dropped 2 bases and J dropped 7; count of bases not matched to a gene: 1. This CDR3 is CASSFRGNTQYF. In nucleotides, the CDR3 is TGTGCCAGCAGCTTCAGGGGGAATACGCAGTATTTT.

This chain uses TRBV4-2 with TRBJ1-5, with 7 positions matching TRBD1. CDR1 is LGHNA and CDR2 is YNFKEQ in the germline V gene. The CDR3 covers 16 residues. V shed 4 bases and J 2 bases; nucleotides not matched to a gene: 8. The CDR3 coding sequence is TGTGCCAGCAGCCCCACAGGGGTCAACGGCAATCAGCCCCAGCATTTT. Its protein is CASSPTGVNGNQPQHF.

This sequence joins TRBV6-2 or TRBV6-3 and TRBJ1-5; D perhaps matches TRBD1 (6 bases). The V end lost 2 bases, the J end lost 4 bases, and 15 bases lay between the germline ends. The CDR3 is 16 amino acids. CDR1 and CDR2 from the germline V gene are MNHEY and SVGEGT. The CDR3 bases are TGTGCCAGCAGTTACGATGGGGGCGCAGGGAATCAGCCCCAGCATTTT. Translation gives CASSYDGGAGNQPQHF.

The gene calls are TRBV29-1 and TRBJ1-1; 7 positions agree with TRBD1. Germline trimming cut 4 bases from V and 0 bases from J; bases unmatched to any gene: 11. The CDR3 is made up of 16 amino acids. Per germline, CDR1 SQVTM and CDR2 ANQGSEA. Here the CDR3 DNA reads TGCAGCGTTGGAGGGGTCAGGGGACAGATGAACACTGAAGCTTTCTTT. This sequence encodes CSVGGVRGQMNTEAFF.

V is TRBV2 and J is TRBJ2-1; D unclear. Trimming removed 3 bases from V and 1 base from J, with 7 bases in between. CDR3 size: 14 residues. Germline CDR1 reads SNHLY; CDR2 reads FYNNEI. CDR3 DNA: TGTGCCAGCAGTGATGGCCGTTCCTACAATGAGCAGTTCTTC. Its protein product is CASSDGRSYNEQFF.

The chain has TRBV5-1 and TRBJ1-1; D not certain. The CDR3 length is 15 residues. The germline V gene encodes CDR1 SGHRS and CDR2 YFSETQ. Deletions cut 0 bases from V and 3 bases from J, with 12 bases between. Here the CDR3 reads CASSLGPTSDTEAFF. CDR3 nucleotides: TGCGCCAGCAGCTTGGGACCGACATCGGACACTGAAGCTTTCTTT.

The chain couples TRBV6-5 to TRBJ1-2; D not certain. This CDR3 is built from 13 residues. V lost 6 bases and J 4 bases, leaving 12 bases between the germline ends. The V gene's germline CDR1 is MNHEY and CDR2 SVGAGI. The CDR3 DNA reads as TGTGCCAGCAGGCGTGGCGGGATCTATGGCTACACCTTC. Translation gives CASRRGGIYGYTF.

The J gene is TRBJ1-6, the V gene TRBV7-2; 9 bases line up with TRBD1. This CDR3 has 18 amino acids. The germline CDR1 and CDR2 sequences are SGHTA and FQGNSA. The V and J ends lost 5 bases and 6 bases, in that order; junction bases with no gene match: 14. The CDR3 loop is CASSHPPGQGRSNSPLHF. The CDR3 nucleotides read TGTGCCAGCAGCCACCCCCCGGGACAGGGTAGAAGTAATTCACCCCTCCACTTT. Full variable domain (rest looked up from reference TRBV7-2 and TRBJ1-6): GAGVSQSPSNKVTEKGKDVELRCDPISGHTALYWYRQSLGQGLEFLIYFQGNSAPDKSGLPSDRFSAERTGGSVSTLTIQRTQQEDSAVYLCASSHPPGQGRSNSPLHFGNGTRLTVT.

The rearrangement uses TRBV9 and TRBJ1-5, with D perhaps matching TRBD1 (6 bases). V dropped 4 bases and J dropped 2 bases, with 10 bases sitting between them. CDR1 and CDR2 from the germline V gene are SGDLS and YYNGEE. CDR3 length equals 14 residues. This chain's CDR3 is CASSPRQGNQPQHF. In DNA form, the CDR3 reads TGTGCCAGCAGCCCCCGACAGGGCAATCAGCCCCAGCATTTT.

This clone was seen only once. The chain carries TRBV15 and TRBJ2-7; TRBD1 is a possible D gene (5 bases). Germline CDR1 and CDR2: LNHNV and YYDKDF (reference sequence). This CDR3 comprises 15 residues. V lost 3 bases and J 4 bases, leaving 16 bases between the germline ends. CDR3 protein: CATSRATRAGYEQYF. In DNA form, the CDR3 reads TGTGCCACCAGCAGGGCAACACGGGCAGGGTACGAGCAGTACTTC.

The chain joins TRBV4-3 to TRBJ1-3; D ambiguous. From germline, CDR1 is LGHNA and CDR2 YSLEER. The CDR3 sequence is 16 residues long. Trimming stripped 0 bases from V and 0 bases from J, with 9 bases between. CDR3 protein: CASSQEWAVSGNTIYF. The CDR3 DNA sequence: TGCGCCAGCAGCCAAGAATGGGCAGTCTCTGGAAACACCATATATTTT.

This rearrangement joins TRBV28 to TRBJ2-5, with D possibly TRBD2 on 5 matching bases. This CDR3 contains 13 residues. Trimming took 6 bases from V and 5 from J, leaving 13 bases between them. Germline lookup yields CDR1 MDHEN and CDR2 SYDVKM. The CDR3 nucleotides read TGTGCCAGCAGCCCCCTGGGAGCGGAGACCCAGTACTTC. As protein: CASSPLGAETQYF.

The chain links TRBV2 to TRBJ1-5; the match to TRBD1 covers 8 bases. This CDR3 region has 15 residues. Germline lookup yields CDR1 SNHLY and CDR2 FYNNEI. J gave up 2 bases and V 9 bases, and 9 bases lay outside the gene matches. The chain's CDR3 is CASTWDRWGNQPQHF. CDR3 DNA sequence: TGTGCCAGTACCTGGGACAGGTGGGGCAATCAGCCCCAGCATTTT.

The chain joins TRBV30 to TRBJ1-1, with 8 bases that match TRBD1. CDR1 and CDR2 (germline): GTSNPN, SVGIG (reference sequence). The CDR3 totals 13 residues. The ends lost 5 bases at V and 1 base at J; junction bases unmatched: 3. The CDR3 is CAWAGTGNTEAFF. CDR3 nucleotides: TGTGCCTGGGCCGGGACAGGGAACACTGAAGCTTTCTTT.

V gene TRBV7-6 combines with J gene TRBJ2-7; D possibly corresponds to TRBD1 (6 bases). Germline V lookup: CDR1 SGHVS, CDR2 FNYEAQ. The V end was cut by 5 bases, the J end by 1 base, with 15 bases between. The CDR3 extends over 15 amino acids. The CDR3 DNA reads TGTGCCAGCAGCATACGGACAGTCTTTTCCTACGAGCAGTACTTC. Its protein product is CASSIRTVFSYEQYF. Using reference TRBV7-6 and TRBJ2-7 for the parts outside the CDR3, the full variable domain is GAGVSQSPRYKVTKRGQDVALRCDPISGHVSLYWYRQALGQGPEFLTYFNYEAQQDKSGLPNDRFSAERPEGSISTLTIQRTEQRDSAMYRCASSIRTVFSYEQYFGPGTRLTVT.

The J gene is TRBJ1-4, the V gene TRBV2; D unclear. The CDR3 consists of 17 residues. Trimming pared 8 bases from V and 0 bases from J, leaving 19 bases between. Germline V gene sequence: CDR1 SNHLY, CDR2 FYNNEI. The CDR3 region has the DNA TGTGCCAGCCTGCCCGAGAGATACGGGGCAACTAATGAAAAACTGTTTTTT. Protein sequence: CASLPERYGATNEKLFF.

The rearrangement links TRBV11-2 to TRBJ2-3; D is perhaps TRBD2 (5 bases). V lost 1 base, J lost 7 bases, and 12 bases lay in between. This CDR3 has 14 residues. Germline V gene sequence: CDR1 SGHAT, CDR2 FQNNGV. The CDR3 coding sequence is TGTGCCAGCAGCTTAGGCGGGCTAGGAAATACGCAGTATTTT. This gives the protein CASSLGGLGNTQYF.

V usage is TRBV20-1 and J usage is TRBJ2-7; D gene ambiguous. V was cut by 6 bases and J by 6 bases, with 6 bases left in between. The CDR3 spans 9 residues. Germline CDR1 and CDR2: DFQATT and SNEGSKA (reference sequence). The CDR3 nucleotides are TGCAGTGCCTCCCCCGAGCAGTACTTC. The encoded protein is CSASPEQYF.

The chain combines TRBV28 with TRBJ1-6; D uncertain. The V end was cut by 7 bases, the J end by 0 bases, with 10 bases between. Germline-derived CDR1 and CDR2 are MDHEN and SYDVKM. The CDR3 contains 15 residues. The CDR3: CASTPRSSYNSPLHF. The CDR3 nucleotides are TGTGCCAGCACCCCAAGGAGCTCCTATAATTCACCCCTCCACTTT.

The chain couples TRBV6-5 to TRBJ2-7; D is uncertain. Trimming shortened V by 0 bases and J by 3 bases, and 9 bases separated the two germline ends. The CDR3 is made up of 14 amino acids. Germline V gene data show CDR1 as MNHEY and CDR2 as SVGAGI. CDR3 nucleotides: TGTGCCAGCAGTTACTCGATGAGGAGCTACGAGCAGTACTTC. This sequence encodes CASSYSMRSYEQYF.

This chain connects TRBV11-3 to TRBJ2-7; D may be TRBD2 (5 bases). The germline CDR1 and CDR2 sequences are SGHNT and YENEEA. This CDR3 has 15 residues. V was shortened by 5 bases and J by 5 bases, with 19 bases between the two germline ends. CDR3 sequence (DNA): TGTGCCAGCAGCCCGCGGGCCCGGAGTTTGGACGAGCAGTACTTC. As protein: CASSPRARSLDEQYF. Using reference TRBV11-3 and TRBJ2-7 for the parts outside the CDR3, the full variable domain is EAGVVQSPRYKIIEKKQPVAFWCNPISGHNTLYWYLQNLGQGPELLIRYENEEAVDDSQLPKDRFSAERLKGVDSTLKIQPAELGDSAVYLCASSPRARSLDEQYFGPGTRLTVT.